This T cell receptor beta chain was recovered during a study of blood T cell repertoires in COVID-19. TCRdb keeps only in-frame clones here, not all; method: immunoSEQ multiplex PCR. The profile shows 100,000 to 130,000 clones, 71% of them singletons. The germline gives CDR1 SQVTM, CDR2 ANQGSEA. The CDR3 runs to 13 residues. The germline V and J ends were trimmed by 3 bases and 4 bases, with 11 bases remaining between them. The chain combines TRBV29-1 with TRBJ2-3; no clear D. The receptor was derived from a woman aged 40 to 49 with acute or convalescent COVID-19. Sequencing used peripheral blood. The CDR3 reads CSVDDGLPDTQYF. The CDR3 nucleotides read TGCAGCGTTGATGACGGGTTGCCAGATACGCAGTATTTT.